One and the same sample provided the 24 T cell receptor beta chains below, sequenced in a study of shared clonotypes between healthy human individuals (TCRdb year 2020). The library was made by the immunoSEQ multiplex PCR assay. This is the immuneACCESS table as TCRdb keeps it, with only in-frame sequences that have V and J called. A part of the clones is gone; compared with another copy, unresolved V genes explain less than half, and the rest is unexplained. Here the sample has over a million clones; roughly 98% occur a single time. The ten largest make up roughly 0.4% of the sample. Source material: naive CD4+ T cells sorted from blood. Sample cell subset or site, as interpreted from the label and publication: CD45RA+ positively selected. The receptors were sampled from a young man in good health.

The rearrangement joins TRBV29-1 to TRBJ1-2, with 7 bases that match TRBD1. CDR1 SQVTM and CDR2 ANQGSEA come from the germline V gene. Trimming took 3 bases from V and 8 from J; bases not matched to a gene: 12. The CDR3 sequence is 14 residues long. The CDR3: CSVDLWGQGEGYTF. In nucleotides, the CDR3 is TGCAGCGTTGATTTATGGGGTCAGGGGGAGGGCTACACCTTC.

This chain links TRBV19 with TRBJ1-5, with D possibly TRBD1 on 5 matching bases. Trimming left V 6 bases short and J 12 bases short, with 18 bases between. This CDR3 region has 13 residues. Germline CDR1 reads LNHDA; CDR2 reads SQIVND (reference sequence). CDR3 sequence (DNA): TGTGCCAGTAGGGACCCGGGACCTCGGCTCCAGCATTTT. Protein: CASRDPGPRLQHF.

The chain has TRBV6-1 and TRBJ1-5; D is possibly TRBD1 (6 bases). Germline CDR1 and CDR2: MNHNS and SASEGT. The CDR3 is 14 residues long. Between the trimmed V and J ends, which lost 7 bases and 0 bases, there was a span of 10 bases. The DNA of the CDR3 is TGTGCCAGCACCAGGGACAATAGCAATCAGCCCCAGCATTTT. Translation gives CASTRDNSNQPQHF.

The chain carries TRBV13 and TRBJ2-3, with D unclear. Germline-derived CDR1 and CDR2 are PRHDT and FYEKMQ (reference sequence). CDR3 length equals 14 residues. With 5 bases removed from V and 8 bases from J, the gap between germline ends came to 17 bases. CDR3: CASSEAPYPGTQYF. Written as DNA, the CDR3 is TGTGCCAGCAGCGAGGCACCATACCCAGGTACGCAGTATTTT.

V and J are TRBV29-1 and TRBJ2-4, with TRBD2 matching 13 bases. V trimming: 1 base; J trimming: 6 bases; junction bases outside the gene matches: 6. The germline V gene encodes CDR1 SQVTM and CDR2 ANQGSEA. This CDR3 is 16 amino acids long. The CDR3 loop is CSVEGGLAGDANIQYF. CDR3 sequence (DNA): TGCAGCGTTGAAGGAGGACTAGCGGGAGACGCAAACATTCAGTACTTC.

The V gene is TRBV5-4, the J gene TRBJ1-2; maybe TRBD1 (5 bases). Trimming stripped 4 bases from V and 13 bases from J, with 20 bases between. This CDR3 comprises 13 residues. From germline, CDR1 is SGHNT and CDR2 YYREEE (reference sequence). The DNA for the CDR3 is TGTGCCAGCAGCGGAAAGACGGGACCGACTTCCACCTTC. Translated: CASSGKTGPTSTF.

The count of this clone is one. Other nucleotide sequences in the sample specify the same CDR3. CDR3 sequence reads: CSARADTQYF. DNA of the CDR3: TGCAGTGCTCGGGCAGATACGCAGTATTTT. The V and J genes are TRBV20-1 and TRBJ2-3; unclear D gene. The germline gives CDR1 DFQATT, CDR2 SNEGSKA (reference sequence). The length of the CDR3 is 10 residues. V lost 5 bases, J lost 4 bases, and 4 bases lay in between.

This chain uses TRBV2 with TRBJ2-2, with D possibly TRBD1 on 6 matching bases. The CDR3 spans 14 residues. Germline V gene sequence: CDR1 SNHLY, CDR2 FYNNEI. The V end was cut by 11 bases, the J end by 2 bases, with 15 bases between. CDR3 nucleotide sequence: TGTGCCGCGAGCATGGGGGCAAACACCGGGGAGCTGTTTTTT. It encodes CAASMGANTGELFF.

The chain links TRBV18 to TRBJ2-1; 7 bases are a match to TRBD2. V was pared by 1 base and J by 1 base, with 1 base of the junction left unmatched. CDR1 KGHSH and CDR2 LQKENI come from the germline V gene. The CDR3 length is 15 residues. CDR3 residues: CASSPQRESYNEQFF. CDR3 coding DNA: TGTGCCAGCTCACCACAGCGGGAATCCTACAATGAGCAGTTCTTC.

This clone appeared a single time. The rearrangement links TRBV29-1 to TRBJ1-1, with 10 nucleotides matching TRBD1. The CDR3 has 16 residues. Germline trimming cut 5 bases from V and 1 base from J; bases unmatched to any gene: 10. The germline V gene has CDR1 SQVTM and CDR2 ANQGSEA. The CDR3 reads CSVRRDRGIGNTEAFF. CDR3 in DNA: TGCAGCGTTCGTAGGGACAGGGGCATCGGGAACACTGAAGCTTTCTTT. Variable domain in full (rest from reference TRBV29-1 and TRBJ1-1): SAVISQKPSRDICQRGTSLTIQCQVDSQVTMMFWYRQQPGQSLTLIATANQGSEATYESGFVIDKFPISRPNLTFSTLTVSNMSPEDSSIYLCSVRRDRGIGNTEAFFGQGTRLTVV.

The chain is built from TRBV9 and TRBJ2-7, with D perhaps TRBD1 (6 bases). The V and J ends lost 1 base and 5 bases respectively, with 16 bases between them. Germline loops: CDR1 SGDLS, CDR2 YYNGEE. The CDR3 has 15 amino acids. CDR3 residues: CASSVRQGPGDEQYF. CDR3 nucleotides: TGTGCCAGCAGCGTACGACAAGGCCCAGGGGACGAGCAGTACTTC.

The CDR3 coding sequence is TGTGCCAGCAGCCCCTTCTTATCCAGGGGTGAAGTTCCGTACTTC. Amino acid sequence: CASSPFLSRGEVPYF. This chain uses TRBV11-2 with TRBJ2-7; tentatively, D is TRBD1 (6 bases). Germline loops: CDR1 SGHAT, CDR2 FQNNGV. V lost 5 bases and J 12 bases, leaving 26 bases between the germline ends. The CDR3 is 15 amino acids.

This clone was observed once. The chain combines TRBV9 with TRBJ1-5; the D is unclear. This CDR3 is built from 15 residues. Germline V gene data show CDR1 as SGDLS and CDR2 as YYNGEE. The germline V and J ends were trimmed by 0 bases and 5 bases, with 12 bases remaining between them. The chain's CDR3 is CASSVDPARDQPQHF. CDR3 bases: TGTGCCAGCAGCGTAGACCCAGCACGAGATCAGCCCCAGCATTTT. The full variable domain, rest sourced from reference TRBV9 and TRBJ1-5, is DSGVTQTPKHLITATGQRVTLRCSPRSGDLSVYWYQQSLDQGLQFLIQYYNGEERAKGNILERFSAQQFPDLHSELNLSSLELGDSALYFCASSVDPARDQPQHFGDGTRLSIL.

The chain joins TRBV5-4 to TRBJ1-5, with D tentatively TRBD1 (6 bases). The CDR3 sequence is 15 residues long. With 4 bases removed from V and 5 bases from J, the gap between germline ends came to 16 bases. Looked up from germline, CDR1 is SGHNT and CDR2 is YYREEE (reference sequence). CDR3 coding DNA: TGTGCCAGCAGCAAACAGGGAGGCGGCGATCAGCCCCAGCATTTT. Translating it yields CASSKQGGGDQPQHF.

The V gene is TRBV5-1, the J gene TRBJ2-5; TRBD1 aligns across 10 bases. This CDR3 comprises 16 residues. Trimming took 2 bases from V and 3 from J; bases not matched to a gene: 7. Germline CDR1 is SGHRS and CDR2 is YFSETQ. The CDR3 sequence: CASSLTWTGGEETQYF. Written as DNA, the CDR3 is TGCGCCAGCAGCTTAACGTGGACAGGGGGGGAAGAGACCCAGTACTTC.

The chain employs TRBV28 and TRBJ2-1; 9 nucleotides line up with TRBD2. CDR3 length equals 15 residues. Germline V gene data show CDR1 as MDHEN and CDR2 as SYDVKM. V was clipped by 5 bases and J by 5 bases; unmatched bases: 7. In DNA form, the CDR3 reads TGTGCCAGCAGTCACCTAGCGGGGTCCGACAATGAGCAGTTCTTC. Protein: CASSHLAGSDNEQFF.

CDR3 protein: CASSYRADTEAFF. Written as DNA, the CDR3 is TGTGCCAGCAGTTACAGGGCGGACACTGAAGCTTTCTTT. The chain carries TRBV6-5 and TRBJ1-1, with D unresolved. Trimming removed 2 bases at V and 3 bases at J, with 7 bases between. The CDR3 totals 13 residues. Per the germline V gene, CDR1 is MNHEY and CDR2 is SVGAGI.

In the case of this clone: This specimen includes other DNA sequences encoding the same CDR3. The CDR3 here is CASSVGQFYEQYF. Written as DNA, the CDR3 is TGTGCCAGCAGCGTGGGACAGTTCTACGAGCAGTACTTC. The chain couples TRBV2 to TRBJ2-7, with TRBD1 matching over 7 bases. Per germline, CDR1 SNHLY and CDR2 FYNNEI. The CDR3 spans 13 residues. With 6 bases clipped from V and 3 bases from J, the junction kept 5 bases outside the gene matches.

This chain uses TRBV25-1 with TRBJ1-5, with 8 bases matching TRBD1. The V and J ends lost 3 bases and 5 bases, in that order; junction bases with no gene match: 6. The germline CDR1 and CDR2 sequences are MGHDK and SYGVNS. The CDR3 has 15 amino acids. The CDR3 sequence: CASSDPSTGDQPQHF. The CDR3 DNA reads as TGTGCCAGCAGTGATCCTTCGACAGGGGATCAGCCCCAGCATTTT.

J is TRBJ1-1 and V is TRBV10-3; D call uncertain. CDR1 is ENHRY, CDR2 SYGVKD, per germline. The CDR3 is 15 amino acids. V lost 10 bases to trimming and J lost 2 bases, with 20 bases between them. The CDR3 protein is CATKLSPNFNTEAFF. The CDR3 DNA sequence: TGTGCCACAAAACTATCCCCCAATTTTAACACTGAAGCTTTCTTT.

This chain links TRBV19 with TRBJ2-7; 8 bases fit TRBD1. Losses at the gene ends were 3 bases for V and 2 bases for J; bases not matched to a gene: 6. This CDR3 region has 15 residues. Germline assignment: CDR1 LNHDA and CDR2 SQIVND (reference sequence). The CDR3 loop reads CASSMTQGAPYEQYF. The CDR3 DNA reads as TGTGCCAGTAGTATGACTCAGGGGGCCCCCTACGAGCAGTACTTC.

Only one count was recorded for this clone. V gene TRBV7-9 combines with J gene TRBJ1-2; D uncertain. Looked up from germline, CDR1 is SEHNR and CDR2 is FQNEAQ (reference sequence). Trimming took 0 bases from V and 4 from J, leaving 9 bases between them. CDR3 length: 14 residues. This CDR3 reads CASSLAAALYGYTF. CDR3 nucleotide sequence: TGTGCCAGCAGCTTAGCCGCAGCCCTCTATGGCTACACCTTC.

The V call is TRBV6-6, the J call TRBJ2-4; no clear D. Deletions cut 6 bases from V and 0 bases from J, with 9 bases between. Germline V CDR1 and CDR2: MNHNY, SVGAGI (reference sequence). The CDR3 has 14 residues. This CDR3 is CASRPGGAKNIQYF. DNA for the CDR3: TGTGCCAGCAGACCAGGTGGAGCCAAAAACATTCAGTACTTC.

J is TRBJ1-5 and V is TRBV28, with D uncertain. Germline assignment: CDR1 MDHEN and CDR2 SYDVKM. CDR3 length: 16 residues. V was pared by 5 bases and J by 5 bases, with 19 bases between. Here the CDR3 DNA reads TGTGCCAGCAGTCCCGTCAGTGGGATGGGGTATCAGCCCCAGCATTTT. It specifies CASSPVSGMGYQPQHF. The whole variable domain, filled in from reference TRBV28 and TRBJ1-5, reads DVKVTQSSRYLVKRTGEKVFLECVQDMDHENMFWYRQDPGLGLRLIYFSYDVKMKEKGDIPEGYSVSREKKERFSLILESASTNQTSMYLCASSPVSGMGYQPQHFGDGTRLSIL.